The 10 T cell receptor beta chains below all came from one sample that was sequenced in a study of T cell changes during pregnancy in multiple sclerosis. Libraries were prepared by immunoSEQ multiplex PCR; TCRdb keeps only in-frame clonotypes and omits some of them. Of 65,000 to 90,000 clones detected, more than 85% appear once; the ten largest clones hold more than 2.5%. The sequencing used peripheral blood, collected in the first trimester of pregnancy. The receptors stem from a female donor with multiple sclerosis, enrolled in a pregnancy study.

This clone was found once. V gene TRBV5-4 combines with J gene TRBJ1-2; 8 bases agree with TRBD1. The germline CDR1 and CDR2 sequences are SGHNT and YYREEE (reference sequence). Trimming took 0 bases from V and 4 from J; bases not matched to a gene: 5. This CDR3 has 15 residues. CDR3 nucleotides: TGTGCCAGCAGCTTGGTGGCAGGGGGCGCCTATGGCTACACCTTC. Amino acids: CASSLVAGGAYGYTF.

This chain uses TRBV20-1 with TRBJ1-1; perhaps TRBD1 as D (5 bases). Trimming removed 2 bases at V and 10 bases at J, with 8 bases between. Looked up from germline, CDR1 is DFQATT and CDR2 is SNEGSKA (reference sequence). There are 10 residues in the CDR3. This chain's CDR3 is CSARWGGAFF. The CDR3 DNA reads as TGCAGTGCTAGATGGGGGGGAGCTTTCTTT.

The CDR3 loop reads CASSLRDTDTQYF. Written as DNA, the CDR3 is TGTGCCAGCAGCCTCCGAGACACAGATACGCAGTATTTT. This sequence joins TRBV9 and TRBJ2-3, with D unresolved. V shed 4 bases and J shed 2 bases, with 8 bases lying between them. The CDR3 runs 13 residues. Looked up from germline, CDR1 is SGDLS and CDR2 is YYNGEE.

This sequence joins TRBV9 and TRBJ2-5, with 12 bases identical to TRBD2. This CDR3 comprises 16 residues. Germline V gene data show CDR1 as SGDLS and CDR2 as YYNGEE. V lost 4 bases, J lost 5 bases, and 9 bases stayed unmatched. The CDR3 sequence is CASSIGLAGTEETQYF. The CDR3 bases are TGTGCCAGCAGCATCGGACTAGCGGGGACCGAGGAGACCCAGTACTTC.

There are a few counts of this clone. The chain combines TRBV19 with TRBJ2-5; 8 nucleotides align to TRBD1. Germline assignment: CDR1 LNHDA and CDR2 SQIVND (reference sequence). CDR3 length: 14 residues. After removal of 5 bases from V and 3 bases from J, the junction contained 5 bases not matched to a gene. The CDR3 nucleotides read TGTGCCAGTAGTCCACCGACAGGGGAAGAGACCCAGTACTTC. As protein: CASSPPTGEETQYF.

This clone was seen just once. Here the CDR3 reads CASSPSFGVTEAFF. In nucleotides, the CDR3 is TGTGCCAGCTCACCATCGTTCGGGGTCACTGAAGCTTTCTTT. J is TRBJ1-1 and V is TRBV18; no clear D. The V end was cut by 2 bases, the J end by 4 bases, with 11 bases between. Germline assignment: CDR1 KGHSH and CDR2 LQKENI. The CDR3 runs 14 residues.

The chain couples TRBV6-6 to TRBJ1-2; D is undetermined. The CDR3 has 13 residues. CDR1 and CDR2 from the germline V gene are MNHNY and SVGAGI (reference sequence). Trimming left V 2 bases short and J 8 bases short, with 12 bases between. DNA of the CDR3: TGTGCCAGCAGTTACAGGACTCTGGGCGGCTACACCTTC. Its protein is CASSYRTLGGYTF.

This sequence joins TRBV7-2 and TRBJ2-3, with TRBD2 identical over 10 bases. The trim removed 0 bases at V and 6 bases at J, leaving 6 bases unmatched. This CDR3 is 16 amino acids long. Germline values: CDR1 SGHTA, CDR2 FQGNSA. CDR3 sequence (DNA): TGTGCCAGCAGCTTAGCACTAGCGGGAAGTCAGGATACGCAGTATTTT. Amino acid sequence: CASSLALAGSQDTQYF.

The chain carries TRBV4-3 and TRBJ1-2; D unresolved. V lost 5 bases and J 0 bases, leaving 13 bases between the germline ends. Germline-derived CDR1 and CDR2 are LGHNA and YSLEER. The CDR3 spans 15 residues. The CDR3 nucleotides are TGCGCCAGCAGCGAAGGGCGGGGATCTAACTATGGCTACACCTTC. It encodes CASSEGRGSNYGYTF.

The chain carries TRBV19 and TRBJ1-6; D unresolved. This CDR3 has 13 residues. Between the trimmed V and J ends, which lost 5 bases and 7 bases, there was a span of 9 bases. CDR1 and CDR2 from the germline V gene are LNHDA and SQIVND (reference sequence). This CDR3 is CASSPRENSPLHF. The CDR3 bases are TGTGCCAGTAGTCCCCGGGAGAATTCACCCCTCCACTTT.